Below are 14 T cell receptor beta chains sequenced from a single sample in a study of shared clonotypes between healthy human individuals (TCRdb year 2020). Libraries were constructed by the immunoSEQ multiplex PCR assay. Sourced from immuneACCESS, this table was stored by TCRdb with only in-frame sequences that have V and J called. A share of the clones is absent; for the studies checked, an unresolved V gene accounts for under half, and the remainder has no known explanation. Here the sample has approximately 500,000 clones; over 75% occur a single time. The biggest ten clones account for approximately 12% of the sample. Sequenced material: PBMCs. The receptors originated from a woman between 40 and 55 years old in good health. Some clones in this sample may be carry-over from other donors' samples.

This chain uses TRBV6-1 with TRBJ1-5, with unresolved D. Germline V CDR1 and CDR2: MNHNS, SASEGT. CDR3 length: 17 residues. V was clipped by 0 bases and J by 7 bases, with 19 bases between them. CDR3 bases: TGTGCCAGCAGTGAAGCGCTTCTCGGGTCCCCGGGGCAGCCCCAGCATTTT. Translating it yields CASSEALLGSPGQPQHF.

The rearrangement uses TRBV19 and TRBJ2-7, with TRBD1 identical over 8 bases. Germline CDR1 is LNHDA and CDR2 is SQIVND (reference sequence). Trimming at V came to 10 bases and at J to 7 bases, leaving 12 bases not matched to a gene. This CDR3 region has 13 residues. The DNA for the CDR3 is TGTGCCACTTCGGGACAGGACCCTAATGAGCAGTACTTC. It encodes CATSGQDPNEQYF.

The CDR3 spells CASSRRDRQETQYF. For the CDR3, the DNA is TGTGCCAGCAGTCGTCGGGACCGACAAGAGACCCAGTACTTC. The chain is built from TRBV6-5 and TRBJ2-5; D may correspond to TRBD1 or TRBD2 (5 bases each). The V and J ends lost 5 bases and 2 bases respectively, with 12 bases between them. Germline V gives CDR1 MNHEY, CDR2 SVGAGI. There are 14 residues in the CDR3.

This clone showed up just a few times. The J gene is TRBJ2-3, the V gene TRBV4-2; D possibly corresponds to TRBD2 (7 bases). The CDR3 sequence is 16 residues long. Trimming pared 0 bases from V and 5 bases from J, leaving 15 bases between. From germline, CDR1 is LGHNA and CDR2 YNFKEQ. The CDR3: CASSQEFQRGGDTQYF. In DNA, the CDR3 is TGTGCCAGCAGCCAAGAATTCCAGAGGGGGGGAGATACGCAGTATTTT.

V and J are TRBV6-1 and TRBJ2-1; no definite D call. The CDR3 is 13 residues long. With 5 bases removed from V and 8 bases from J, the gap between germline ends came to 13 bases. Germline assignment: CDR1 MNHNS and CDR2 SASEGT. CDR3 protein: CASSQQPGDEQFF. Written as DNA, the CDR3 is TGTGCCAGCAGTCAACAGCCTGGGGATGAGCAGTTCTTC.

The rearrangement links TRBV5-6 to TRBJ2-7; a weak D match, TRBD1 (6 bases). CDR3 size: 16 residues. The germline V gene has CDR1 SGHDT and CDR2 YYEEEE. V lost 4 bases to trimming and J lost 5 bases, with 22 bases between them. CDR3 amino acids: CASSRRRQGTFHEQYF. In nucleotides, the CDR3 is TGTGCCAGCAGCCGCCGGCGCCAGGGGACGTTTCACGAGCAGTACTTC.

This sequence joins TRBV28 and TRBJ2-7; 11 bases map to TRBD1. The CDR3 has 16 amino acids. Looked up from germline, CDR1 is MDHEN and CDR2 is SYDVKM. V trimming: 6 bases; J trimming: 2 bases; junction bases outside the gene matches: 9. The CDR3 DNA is TGTGCCAGCAGGATGGACAGGGGGCCAACTACCTACGAGCAGTACTTC. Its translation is CASRMDRGPTTYEQYF.

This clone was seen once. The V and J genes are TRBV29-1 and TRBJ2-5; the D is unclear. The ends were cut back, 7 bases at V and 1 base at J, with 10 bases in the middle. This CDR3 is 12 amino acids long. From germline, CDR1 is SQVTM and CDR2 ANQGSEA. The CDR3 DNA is TGCAGCGGCCGGCCCGTCCAAGAGACCCAGTACTTC. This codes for CSGRPVQETQYF.

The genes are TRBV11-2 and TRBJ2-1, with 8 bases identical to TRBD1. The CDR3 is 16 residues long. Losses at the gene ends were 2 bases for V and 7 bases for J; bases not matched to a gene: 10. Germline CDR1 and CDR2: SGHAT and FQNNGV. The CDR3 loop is CASSLRFGDRRNEQFF. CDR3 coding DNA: TGTGCCAGCAGCTTAAGGTTTGGGGACAGGAGGAATGAGCAGTTCTTC.

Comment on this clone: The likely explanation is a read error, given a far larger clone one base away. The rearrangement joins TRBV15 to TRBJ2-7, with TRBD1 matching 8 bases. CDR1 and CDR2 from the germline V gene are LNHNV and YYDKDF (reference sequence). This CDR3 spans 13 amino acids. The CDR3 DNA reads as TGTGCCACCAGCAGGGACAGGGCCTACGAGCGGTACTTC. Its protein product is CATSRDRAYERYF.

The DNA for the CDR3 is TGCGCCAGCAGCCAAGATGTTCCGGGGGGGCCTTCGGGAAAACTGTTTTTT. The encoded protein is CASSQDVPGGPSGKLFF. This chain connects TRBV4-1 to TRBJ1-4; D may be TRBD1 (6 bases). V shed 0 bases and J shed 10 bases, with 21 bases lying between them. Germline V gene lookup returns CDR1 MGHRA and CDR2 YSYEKL. CDR3 length: 17 amino acids.

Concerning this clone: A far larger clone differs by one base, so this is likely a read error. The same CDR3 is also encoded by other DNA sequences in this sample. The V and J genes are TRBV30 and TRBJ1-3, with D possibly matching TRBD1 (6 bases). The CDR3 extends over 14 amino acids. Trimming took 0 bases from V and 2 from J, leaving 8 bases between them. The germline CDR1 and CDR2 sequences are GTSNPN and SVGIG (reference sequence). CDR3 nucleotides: TGTGCCTGGAGTGTAGGGGGAGCTGGAAACACCATATATTTT. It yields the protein CAWSVGGAGNTIYF.

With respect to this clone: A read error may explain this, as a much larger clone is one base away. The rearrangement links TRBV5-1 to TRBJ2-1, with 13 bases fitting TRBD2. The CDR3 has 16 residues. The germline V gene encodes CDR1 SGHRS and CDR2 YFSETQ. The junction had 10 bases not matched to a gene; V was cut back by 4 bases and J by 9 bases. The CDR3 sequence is CASSGTSGRAWGEQFF. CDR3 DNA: TGCGCCAGCAGCGGAACTAGCGGGAGGGCCTGGGGTGAGCAGTTCTTC.

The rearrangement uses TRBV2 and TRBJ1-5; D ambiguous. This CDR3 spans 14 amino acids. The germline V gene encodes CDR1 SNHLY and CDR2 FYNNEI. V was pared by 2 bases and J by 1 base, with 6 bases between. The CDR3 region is CASSELRSNQPQHF. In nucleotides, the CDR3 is TGTGCCAGCAGTGAATTACGCAGCAATCAGCCCCAGCATTTT.